The rows below give T cell receptor beta chains drawn from one sample of a study of cytomegalovirus exposure and HLA in healthy donors. The repertoire was sequenced with immunoSEQ multiplex PCR; TCRdb's copy has only in-frame clones and lacks some. The sample yields some 170,000 clones, nearly 90% seen once. Material for sequencing was PBMCs. The source of these receptors is a woman younger than 30 in good health and CMV-seropositive. Both conserved end residues are part of each CDR3. The D gene is left open where the match is weak. Clone sizes are given selectively: once, few, many, or a class where the clone is expanded.

17	TRBJ2-5	TRBD1	-	TRBV10-2	CASTQFMGQALYETQYF	TGCGCCAGCACCCAATTTATGGGACAGGCTCTATACGAGACCCAGTACTTC
14	TRBJ1-1	TRBD1	-	TRBV7-9	CASSLGPGGTEAFF	TGTGCCAGCAGCTTAGGTCCAGGGGGCACTGAAGCTTTCTTT
16	TRBJ2-1	TRBD2	-	TRBV28	CASSLGSGSAYNEQFF	TGTGCCAGCAGTCTCGGTAGCGGGAGCGCATACAATGAGCAGTTCTTC
14	TRBJ2-1	TRBD2	-	TRBV6-1	CASSVAGGGNEQFF	TGTGCCAGCAGTGTAGCGGGAGGGGGAAATGAGCAGTTCTTC
13	TRBJ1-5	-	few	TRBV28	CASSLPGDQPQHF	TGTGCCAGCAGTTTACCAGGGGATCAGCCCCAGCATTTT
15	TRBJ2-2	TRBD2	-	TRBV28	CASRITSGATGELFF	TGTGCCAGCAGAATAACTAGCGGAGCCACCGGGGAGCTGTTTTTT
17	TRBJ2-3	-	-	TRBV11-2	CASSLAYWAVDTDTQYF	TGTGCCAGCAGCTTAGCTTATTGGGCAGTCGACACAGATACGCAGTATTTT
15	TRBJ1-2	TRBD1	-	TRBV10-3	CAITPGQPNNRGYTF	TGTGCCATCACCCCGGGACAGCCTAACAACAGGGGCTACACCTTC
14	TRBJ2-5	TRBD1	once	TRBV10-3	CAISADRGQETQYF	TGTGCCATCAGTGCAGACAGGGGTCAAGAGACCCAGTACTTC
15	TRBJ2-7	-	-	TRBV4-3	CASSQDRDKSYEQYF	TGCGCCAGCAGCCAAGATCGGGACAAGAGCTACGAGCAGTACTTC
15	TRBJ2-7	TRBD1	-	TRBV7-2	CASSYPTGGRYEQYF	TGTGCCAGCAGCTACCCAACAGGGGGAAGGTACGAGCAGTACTTC
14	TRBJ2-6	-	-	TRBV29-1	CSVFRFPGANVLTF	TGCAGCGTTTTCAGGTTCCCTGGGGCCAACGTCCTGACTTTC
13	TRBJ2-5	-	-	TRBV11-3	CASSPRDKETQYF	TGTGCCAGCAGCCCCCGGGACAAAGAGACCCAGTACTTC
14	TRBJ2-7	-	-	TRBV7-9	CASTTGTTSYEQYF	TGTGCCAGCACCACCGGGACAACCTCTTACGAGCAGTACTTC
19	TRBJ2-1	TRBD2	-	TRBV29-1	CSVDLNSVGSGRALNEQFF	TGCAGCGTTGACTTGAATTCGGTGGGAAGCGGGAGGGCCCTCAATGAGCAGTTCTTC
13	TRBJ1-2	-	-	TRBV27	CASSSRTNYGYTF	TGTGCCAGCAGTTCCAGAACTAACTATGGCTACACCTTC
13	TRBJ1-5	-	-	TRBV7-2	CASSLRSNQPQHF	TGTGCCAGCAGCTTGAGGAGCAATCAGCCCCAGCATTTT
14	TRBJ2-7	TRBD2	few	TRBV7-9	CASSRLAGVGEQYF	TGTGCCAGCAGCCGACTAGCGGGAGTAGGCGAGCAGTACTTC
13	TRBJ2-2	-	few	TRBV2	CASRAGFSGELFF	TGTGCCAGCAGGGCAGGGTTCAGCGGGGAGCTGTTTTTT
16	TRBJ1-2	TRBD1	once	TRBV5-1	CASSSGGTGTSYGYTF	TGCGCCAGCAGCTCTGGGGGGACAGGGACTTCCTATGGCTACACCTTC
18	TRBJ2-7	TRBD1	once	TRBV19	CASSPPRGGQGKIYEQYF	TGTGCCAGTAGTCCTCCAAGGGGGGGACAGGGAAAGATCTACGAGCAGTACTTC
14	TRBJ2-2	TRBD2	-	TRBV28	CASNNLAGAGELFF	TGTGCCAGCAATAATCTAGCGGGAGCCGGGGAGCTGTTTTTT